These T cell receptor beta chains were read from a single sample in a study of T cell responses to AZD1222 COVID-19 vaccine. Clones were sequenced by immunoSEQ multiplex PCR, and TCRdb holds only the in-frame ones, with some missing. The sample has over 100,000 clones, roughly 88% seen once. Specimen: peripheral blood, collected on day 0 of AZD1222 vaccination. All receptors derive from an adult in good health. Both conserved end residues are part of each CDR3. D genes are given only for firm matches.

d_gene,j_gene,v_gene,CDR3aa,CDR3nt
NA,TRBJ1-2,TRBV12-3/TRBV12-4,CASSFRVYGYTF,TGTGCCAGCAGTTTCCGAGTCTATGGCTACACCTTC
NA,TRBJ2-3,TRBV5-6,CASSLNPLAVSTDTQYF,TGTGCCAGCAGCCTCAACCCATTAGCGGTTAGCACAGATACGCAGTATTTT
TRBD1,TRBJ1-3,TRBV3-1/TRBV3-2,CASSQVSVGQFSGNTIYF,TGTGCCAGCAGCCAAGTTTCAGTGGGACAGTTCTCTGGAAACACCATATATTTT
NA,TRBJ1-2,TRBV6-6,CASSPGRDYGYTF,TGTGCCAGCTCCCCGGGTAGGGACTATGGCTACACCTTC
TRBD1,TRBJ1-2,TRBV18,CASSPGQGANYGYTF,TGTGCCAGCTCACCAGGACAGGGGGCGAACTATGGCTACACCTTC
NA,TRBJ1-1,TRBV6-4,CASRATERHTEAFF,TGTGCCAGCAGGGCAACGGAGCGTCACACTGAAGCTTTCTTT
NA,TRBJ1-3,TRBV15,CATSAAGPISGNTIYF,TGTGCCACCTCTGCGGCAGGACCGATCTCTGGAAACACCATATATTTT
TRBD2,TRBJ2-2,TRBV10-3,CAISEASGSAGELFF,TGTGCCATCAGTGAGGCTAGCGGGAGCGCCGGGGAGCTGTTTTTT
NA,TRBJ2-7,TRBV5-6,CASSLPGNSYEQYF,TGTGCCAGCAGCTTACCAGGCAATTCCTACGAGCAGTACTTC
NA,TRBJ2-1,TRBV7-9,CASSLNSGSYNEQFF,TGTGCCAGCAGCCTTAATAGCGGATCCTACAATGAGCAGTTCTTC
NA,TRBJ1-1,TRBV7-3,CASSPGVKEEAFF,TGTGCCAGCAGCCCTGGCGTGAAGGAGGAAGCTTTCTTT
NA,TRBJ1-5,TRBV27,CASSQDRGGYQPQHF,TGTGCCAGCAGCCAAGACCGGGGGGGCTATCAGCCCCAGCATTTT
TRBD1,TRBJ1-2,TRBV5-3,CARSFHRGCYGYTF,TGTGCCAGAAGCTTTCACAGGGGATGCTATGGCTACACCTTC
NA,TRBJ2-5,TRBV5-1,CASSLARQETQYF,TGCGCCAGCAGCTTGGCCAGGCAAGAGACCCAGTACTTC